The source of this T cell receptor beta chain is a study of blood T cells in healthy people across ages. Study observations and caveats: Researchers said unsorted PBMCs prevented a conclusive naive versus antigen-experienced comparison.

Remarks on this clonotype: Its antigen is undetermined. A read error may produce the germline difference seen at one junction end.

The CDR3 spans 15 residues. Germline V CDR1 and CDR2: MNHEY, SVGAGI. A second PCR of about 6 to 11 cycles used a sample-barcoded 5' primer and a J-beta primer mix. TCRdb analysed the 5' RACE reads with MiXCR anew, one entry per CDR3 protein. The sample yields some 1.4 million distinct CDR3 sequences, about 43% seen once. Sequences were obtained from blood. The origin of this receptor is a woman aged 18-29 years in good health. This chain uses TRBV6-5 with TRBJ2-1; TRBD2 aligns across 12 bases. Judging by the DNA end, TRBJ2-7 fits better; the J call may be wrong. In nucleotides, the CDR3 is TGCGCCAGCAGCTACGGGACTAGCGGGTACAATGAGCAGTACTTC. It translates to CASSYGTSGYNEQYF.